This is a list of T cell receptor beta chains from one sample in a study of high-grade serous ovarian cancer treatment subgroups. Sequenced by immunoSEQ multiplex PCR; TCRdb stores in-frame clones only, minus some. The repertoire has thousands of clones, approximately 75% of them found once; the top ten carry 9.5% to 13%. Sequenced input: tumor tissue. The origin of the receptors is a human donor with high-grade serous ovarian cancer. Each CDR3 is given with its conserved first and last residue. A D gene is named only where the DNA matches it firmly. Clone size is stated in some rows and not others, as once, few, many or a class when expanded.

CDR3 length,J gene,D gene,clone size,V gene,CDR3 DNA,CDR3 protein
16,TRBJ1-4,-,-,TRBV4-2,TGTGCCAGCAGCTTGGGCGGTAGGGGATCTAATGAAAAACTGTTTTTT,CASSLGGRGSNEKLFF
13,TRBJ2-5,-,-,TRBV19,TGTGCCAGTTCCGGACAGACTCAAGAGACCCAGTACTTC,CASSGQTQETQYF
15,TRBJ2-1,TRBD1,-,TRBV7-2,TGTGCCAGCAGCGAAACAGGGGGCTCCTACAATGAGCAGTTCTTC,CASSETGGSYNEQFF
16,TRBJ1-1,-,-,TRBV7-8,TGTGCCAGCAGCTTAGGCACCAGACAGAAGAACACTGAAGCTTTCTTT,CASSLGTRQKNTEAFF
15,TRBJ1-2,-,few,TRBV5-1,TGCGCCAGCAGCTTGGCGGGCCCCCCCAACTATGGCTACACCTTC,CASSLAGPPNYGYTF
13,TRBJ1-4,-,-,TRBV6-1,TGTGCCACCTCCCCGGGGATTAATGAAAAACTGTTTTTT,CATSPGINEKLFF
14,TRBJ2-7,TRBD1,-,TRBV6-5,TGTGCCAGCAGTGACCGGGACAGGGACTACGAGCAGTACTTC,CASSDRDRDYEQYF
14,TRBJ1-2,-,-,TRBV29-1,TGCAGCGCTGAGCAGGACCTCCGTAACTATGGCTACACCTTC,CSAEQDLRNYGYTF
14,TRBJ1-2,-,few,TRBV7-9,TGTGCCAGCAGCCCATACGGGGGAGCTTATGGCTACACCTTC,CASSPYGGAYGYTF
13,TRBJ1-1,TRBD1,-,TRBV2,TGTGCCAGCAGTGACTTACAGGGGACTGAAGCTTTCTTT,CASSDLQGTEAFF
16,TRBJ2-7,TRBD2,-,TRBV6-6,TGTGCCAGCAGTTCCCTCGGCGGGAGTGGCTCCTACGAGCAGTACTTC,CASSSLGGSGSYEQYF
15,TRBJ1-2,-,-,TRBV6-6,TGTGCCAGCAGTTGGGGACCGTTTCAGCTTAAAGGCTACACCTTC,CASSWGPFQLKGYTF
15,TRBJ2-7,-,-,TRBV7-8,TGTGCCAGCAGCTTAGGTAGCGGTAATCCCTACGAGCAGTACTTC,CASSLGSGNPYEQYF
17,TRBJ2-7,-,-,TRBV21-1,TGTGCCAGCAGCAAAGCCTTGGGGAAGGGGTGGGGAGAAGAGCAGTACTTC,CASSKALGKGWGEEQYF
16,TRBJ2-1,TRBD2,-,TRBV19,TGTGCCAGTAGTATCCGCAGACTAGCGGGGTACAATGAGCAGTTCTTC,CASSIRRLAGYNEQFF
13,TRBJ2-7,-,-,TRBV11-1,TGTGCCAGCAGCTTAGTTGGAACCTACGAGCAGTACTTC,CASSLVGTYEQYF
16,TRBJ2-1,-,-,TRBV10-1,TGCGCCAGCAGTGTATTCCGGTTAGGTTTTAACAATGAGCAGTTCTTC,CASSVFRLGFNNEQFF
18,TRBJ2-3,TRBD2,-,TRBV10-3,TGTGCCATCAGTGACACACTAGCGGGGAGTCATAGCACAGATACGCAGTATTTT,CAISDTLAGSHSTDTQYF
17,TRBJ2-2,TRBD1,-,TRBV7-2,TGTGCCAGCAGCTTAGGGGGGGCAGGGGGCGCGAACGGGGAGCTGTTTTTT,CASSLGGAGGANGELFF
13,TRBJ2-6,-,-,TRBV28,TGTGCCAGCAGTCAGGACAGTTCTAGCGTCCTGACTTTC,CASSQDSSSVLTF
13,TRBJ1-5,-,-,TRBV7-2,TGTGCCAGCAGCTTAAACAGGGTACAGCCCCAGCATTTT,CASSLNRVQPQHF
13,TRBJ2-7,TRBD2,-,TRBV28,TGTGCCAGCAGTCGACTAGCGGGAGACGAGCAGTACTTC,CASSRLAGDEQYF
15,TRBJ1-4,-,-,TRBV2,TGTGCCAGCAAGAGGTCCCCCGGCGGGAATGAAAAACTGTTTTTT,CASKRSPGGNEKLFF
15,TRBJ2-1,TRBD2,-,TRBV6-4,TGTGCCAGCAGTCTTAGCGGGAGGTCCTACAATGAGCAGTTCTTC,CASSLSGRSYNEQFF
15,TRBJ2-3,TRBD2,-,TRBV6-4,TGTGCCAGCAGTGACGGGACTAGCGGGACAGATACGCAGTATTTT,CASSDGTSGTDTQYF
18,TRBJ2-1,TRBD2,-,TRBV2,TGTGCCTACCCCGGGACTAGCGGGAGAGGGGACTCCTACAATGAGCAGTTCTTC,CAYPGTSGRGDSYNEQFF
13,TRBJ1-1,-,-,TRBV9,TGTGCCAGCAGCGTAGGGGGACGGTCTGAAGCTTTCTTT,CASSVGGRSEAFF
13,TRBJ2-7,TRBD1,-,TRBV11-3,TGTGCCAGCAGCTTAGACAGGGGGCGGGAGCAGTACTTC,CASSLDRGREQYF
15,TRBJ2-7,-,-,TRBV19,TGTGCCAGTAGTATGATTCTTGGTCACTCCTACGAGCAGTACTTC,CASSMILGHSYEQYF
13,TRBJ2-3,-,-,TRBV2,TGTGCCAGCAGTGTAGCGCGGTCAGATACGCAGTATTTT,CASSVARSDTQYF
18,TRBJ2-1,-,-,TRBV11-2,TGTGCCAGCAGCACTTTGGTGGGGGCTAGCGGCGTTTACAATGAGCAGTTCTTC,CASSTLVGASGVYNEQFF
15,TRBJ2-5,-,-,TRBV11-2,TGTGCCAGCAGCCGTGGGCCGGACAAACAAGAGACCCAGTACTTC,CASSRGPDKQETQYF
14,TRBJ1-2,-,-,TRBV7-8,TGTGCCAGCAGCTTAGCGCTGGCCGGTTATGGCTACACCTTC,CASSLALAGYGYTF
14,TRBJ2-7,TRBD1,-,TRBV5-1,TGCGCCAGCAGCCACGGACAGGGTGGATACGAGCAGTACTTC,CASSHGQGGYEQYF
13,TRBJ2-7,-,-,TRBV6-1,TGTGCCAGCAGGGCTACTACAGGGTACGAGCAGTACTTC,CASRATTGYEQYF
16,TRBJ2-3,-,once,TRBV4-1,TGCGCCAGCAGCCAAGATCGACAACTCGGTAAAGGCCCGCAGTATTTT,CASSQDRQLGKGPQYF
16,TRBJ1-5,-,-,TRBV29-1,TGCAGCGTTGACGGGACACCGCCAATCAGAAGGGAGCCCCAGCATTTT,CSVDGTPPIRREPQHF
15,TRBJ2-2,TRBD1,-,TRBV11-2,TGTGCCAGCAGCCTGGGGCGAGGGGGCCACGGGGAGCTGTTTTTT,CASSLGRGGHGELFF
13,TRBJ2-5,-,-,TRBV6-1,TGTGCCAGCAGTGTCAACAGGGACGCTTGGGGGCACTTC,CASSVNRDAWGHF
16,TRBJ1-1,TRBD1,medium-sized,TRBV18,TGTGCCAGCTCACCTCGGGACAGGGGGTCCAACACTGAAGCTTTCTTT,CASSPRDRGSNTEAFF
15,TRBJ2-3,TRBD2,-,TRBV2,TGTGCCAGCAGTGAGAGCCTAGCGGGAGCAGATACGCAGTATTTT,CASSESLAGADTQYF
15,TRBJ2-7,-,few,TRBV28,TGTGCCAGCTACTCCCGGGACAAACATGCCTACGAGCAGTACTTC,CASYSRDKHAYEQYF
14,TRBJ2-3,-,-,TRBV29-1,TGCAGCGTTGAAAAGGACACGAGCACAGATACGCAGTATTTT,CSVEKDTSTDTQYF
15,TRBJ1-2,TRBD1,once,TRBV28,TGTGCCAGCAGTTTCCTTCCACAGGGGAGGTATGGCTACACCTTC,CASSFLPQGRYGYTF
16,TRBJ2-7,-,-,TRBV11-2,TGTGCCAGCAGCTTAGAGGCGGCGAGAGGGGTCTACGAGCAGTACTTC,CASSLEAARGVYEQYF
17,TRBJ2-2,TRBD2,-,TRBV2,TGTGCCGGCACGGGACTAGCGGGAGGGCCTCGAACCGGGGAGCTGTTTTTT,CAGTGLAGGPRTGELFF
14,TRBJ1-1,-,-,TRBV7-8,TGTGCCAGCAGCGCGACACTAAAACAGAGTGAAGCTTTCTTT,CASSATLKQSEAFF
14,TRBJ2-1,TRBD2,-,TRBV10-3,TGTGCCATCAGTGAACTAGCGGGACACAATGAGCAGTTCTTC,CAISELAGHNEQFF
16,TRBJ1-4,-,large,TRBV15,TGTGCCACCAGCAGAGATCGAAGACAGTGGGGTGAAAAACTGTTTTTT,CATSRDRRQWGEKLFF
13,TRBJ2-5,-,-,TRBV7-3,TGTGCCAGCAGCTTAAACCTGGTGGAGACCCAGTACTTC,CASSLNLVETQYF
16,TRBJ2-1,TRBD2,-,TRBV5-4,TGTGCCAGCAGCTTCGGGAGGGCTAGCTCCTACAATGAGCAGTTCTTC,CASSFGRASSYNEQFF
14,TRBJ1-5,TRBD1,-,TRBV14,TGTGCCAGCAGCCCTCAGGGGGCTGAACAGCCCCAGCATTTT,CASSPQGAEQPQHF
15,TRBJ1-1,TRBD1,-,TRBV6-6,TGTGCCAGCAGTGAGCCGGGACAGGGTGTTCCTGAAGCTTTCTTT,CASSEPGQGVPEAFF
13,TRBJ2-7,-,-,TRBV5-8,TGTGCCAGCAGCTTGGGGGAGGCCTACGAGCAGTACTTC,CASSLGEAYEQYF
15,TRBJ1-4,-,-,TRBV6-1,TGTGCCAGCAGTGGAACTAGATCCAGCAATGAAAAACTGTTTTTT,CASSGTRSSNEKLFF